These 20 T cell receptor beta chains came from one sample sequenced in a study of OX40 agonist ivuxolimab in advanced cancers. Only in-frame clones appear in the TCRdb table, and some are missing; sequencing was by immunoSEQ multiplex PCR. The repertoire holds tens of thousands of clones, 88% seen once, with roughly 3.2% in the top ten. Sequenced material: CD4+ or CD8+ T cells sorted from blood, taken in a trial of the OX40 agonist ivuxolimab. Receptors were obtained from an adult with an advanced solid tumor such as melanoma, head and neck, liver or kidney cancer.

The table lists this clone with a count of one. The V and J genes are TRBV30 and TRBJ2-6, with D unclear. The CDR3 has 13 residues. Trimming took 0 bases from V and 3 from J, leaving 3 bases between them. Germline CDR1 GTSNPN, CDR2 SVGIG (reference sequence). CDR3 sequence reads: CAWSVGGANVLTF. The CDR3 nucleotides read TGTGCCTGGAGTGTGGGTGGGGCCAACGTCCTGACTTTC.

The V gene is TRBV7-9, the J gene TRBJ1-1; D call uncertain. The CDR3 spans 14 residues. The ends were cut back, 3 bases at V and 4 bases at J, with 12 bases in the middle. Germline CDR1 SEHNR, CDR2 FQNEAQ (reference sequence). This CDR3 is CASSFQELGTEAFF. The DNA for the CDR3 is TGTGCCAGCAGCTTCCAGGAGTTGGGCACTGAAGCTTTCTTT.

The chain has TRBV30 and TRBJ1-5, with 7 bases aligning to TRBD1. Germline assignment: CDR1 GTSNPN and CDR2 SVGIG (reference sequence). V dropped 1 base and J dropped 7; count of bases not matched to a gene: 7. The CDR3 has 14 amino acids. CDR3 DNA sequence: TGTGCCTGGAGTGCCACCAGGGGGAAACAGCCCCAGCATTTT. It encodes CAWSATRGKQPQHF.

This clone has just one count. The chain has TRBV7-9 and TRBJ2-5, with 7 bases lining up with TRBD1. CDR3 length: 14 residues. The germline CDR1 and CDR2 sequences are SEHNR and FQNEAQ (reference sequence). With V trimmed by 2 bases and J by 3 bases, 3 bases remained unmatched. The CDR3 loop is CASSLPGTEETQYF. CDR3 nucleotides: TGTGCCAGCAGCTTACCCGGGACAGAAGAGACCCAGTACTTC.

This rearrangement joins TRBV9 to TRBJ2-3; 9 bases fit TRBD1. V lost 2 bases, J lost 7 bases, and 11 bases stayed unmatched. CDR3 size: 16 residues. Germline V lookup: CDR1 SGDLS, CDR2 YYNGEE. The CDR3 DNA follows: TGTGCCAGCAGCGTCGGACAGGGGTTGGGAGGACATACGCAGTATTTT. Translating gives CASSVGQGLGGHTQYF.

This sequence joins TRBV28 and TRBJ1-2, with 9 nucleotides matching TRBD1. The CDR3 has 16 amino acids. J was trimmed by 2 bases and V by 6 bases; bases with no gene match: 10. Germline V lookup: CDR1 MDHEN, CDR2 SYDVKM. DNA for the CDR3: TGTGCCAGCAGAGCTGGACAGGGGAGTTTAAACTATGGCTACACCTTC. Protein sequence: CASRAGQGSLNYGYTF.

The CDR3 reads CASSLAGEYNEQFF. The CDR3, as DNA: TGTGCCAGCAGCTTAGCGGGGGAGTACAATGAGCAGTTCTTC. The chain has TRBV11-2 and TRBJ2-1; tentative D call: TRBD2 (6 bases). The CDR3 runs to 14 residues. Germline V gives CDR1 SGHAT, CDR2 FQNNGV. Trimming removed 1 base from V and 4 bases from J, with 8 bases in between.

Notes on this clone: The junction shows a germline mismatch at one end, possibly a read error. The chain links TRBV11-2 to TRBJ2-2; D might be TRBD1 or TRBD2, each matching 6 bases. The CDR3 loop spans 16 amino acids. The germline V gene encodes CDR1 SGHAT and CDR2 FQNNGV. The DNA of the CDR3 is TGTGCCGGCAGCCACCGACCTTCTCGGGGGCCCGGGGAGCTGTTTTTT. It translates to CAGSHRPSRGPGELFF.

The chain employs TRBV2 and TRBJ2-1; 9 bases align to TRBD2. The V gene's germline CDR1 is SNHLY and CDR2 FYNNEI. The V gene end was trimmed by 8 bases and the J gene end by 3 bases; junction bases not matched to a gene: 8. The CDR3 runs to 15 residues. The CDR3 region has the DNA TGTGCCAGCCAATCGGGACTAGCAGACTACAATGAGCAGTTCTTC. Translated: CASQSGLADYNEQFF.

V and J are TRBV18 and TRBJ2-1; D is perhaps TRBD1 (6 bases). V was trimmed by 3 bases and J by 4 bases, leaving 7 bases between them. The CDR3 loop spans 13 amino acids. Germline V gives CDR1 KGHSH, CDR2 LQKENI. The chain's CDR3 is CASSPDRYNEQFF. The CDR3 DNA is TGTGCCAGCTCACCCGACAGGTACAATGAGCAGTTCTTC.

The gene calls are TRBV7-2 and TRBJ2-1, with D possibly being TRBD2 (5 bases). From germline, CDR1 is SGHTA and CDR2 FQGNSA. The CDR3 has 15 residues. V was shortened by 5 bases and J by 2 bases, with 13 bases between the two germline ends. CDR3 nucleotides: TGTGCCAGCAGCCCCCTCAGCGGTACCTACAATGAGCAGTTCTTC. Translation gives CASSPLSGTYNEQFF.

The J gene is TRBJ1-5, the V gene TRBV19, with D hard to call. The V end lost 5 bases, the J end lost 4 bases, and 6 bases lay between the germline ends. The CDR3 consists of 12 residues. Looked up from germline, CDR1 is LNHDA and CDR2 is SQIVND (reference sequence). The DNA for the CDR3 is TGTGCCAGTAGTCACGGAAATCAGCCCCAGCATTTT. Translation gives CASSHGNQPQHF.

The chain carries TRBV5-4 and TRBJ2-1; 12 bases match TRBD2. Germline-derived CDR1 and CDR2 are SGHNT and YYREEE (reference sequence). The CDR3 is 15 amino acids. V trimming: 5 bases; J trimming: 8 bases; junction bases outside the gene matches: 8. The CDR3: CASSLAGTSGYEQFF. For the CDR3, the DNA is TGTGCCAGCAGTCTAGCCGGGACTAGCGGGTATGAGCAGTTCTTC. The full variable domain, with the rest looked up from reference TRBV5-4 and TRBJ2-1, is ETGVTQSPTHLIKTRGQQVTLRCSSQSGHNTVSWYQQALGQGPQFIFQYYREEENGRGNFPPRFSGLQFPNYSSELNVNALELDDSALYLCASSLAGTSGYEQFFGPGTRLTVL.

The V gene is TRBV9, the J gene TRBJ2-7, with 7 bases identical to TRBD1. The ends lost 2 bases at V and 4 bases at J; junction bases unmatched: 6. This CDR3 contains 14 residues. Germline-derived CDR1 and CDR2 are SGDLS and YYNGEE. CDR3 loop: CASSVADRPYEQYF. CDR3 nucleotide sequence: TGTGCCAGCAGCGTGGCGGACAGGCCATACGAGCAGTACTTC.

V usage is TRBV27 and J usage is TRBJ2-7, with 7 positions matching TRBD2. V was pared by 3 bases and J by 1 base, with 3 bases of the junction left unmatched. CDR3 size: 14 residues. Germline V gene data show CDR1 as MNHEY and CDR2 as SMNVEV (reference sequence). The CDR3, as DNA: TGTGCCAGCAGTTTTGCTAGCGGATCCTACGAGCAGTACTTC. Its protein product is CASSFASGSYEQYF.

This chain links TRBV10-3 with TRBJ1-1, with TRBD1 matching 7 bases. CDR1 and CDR2 from the germline V gene are ENHRY and SYGVKD. CDR3 size: 12 residues. Losses at the gene ends were 4 bases for V and 6 bases for J; bases not matched to a gene: 2. The CDR3 protein is CAISGQGPEAFF. CDR3 nucleotide sequence: TGTGCCATCAGTGGACAGGGTCCTGAAGCTTTCTTT.

This chain links TRBV6-5 with TRBJ1-3; D ambiguous. CDR1 MNHEY and CDR2 SVGAGI come from the germline V gene. The CDR3 runs 12 residues. The V end lost 3 bases, the J end lost 4 bases, and 4 bases lay between the germline ends. DNA of the CDR3: TGTGCCAGCAGTTATGGCGGAAACACCATATATTTT. Protein: CASSYGGNTIYF.

CDR3 sequence: CASSLSGSWPLHF. CDR3 nucleotide sequence: TGTGCCAGCAGCTTATCCGGCAGCTGGCCCCTCCACTTT. The rearrangement links TRBV7-9 to TRBJ1-6, with D unresolved. The germline V and J ends were trimmed by 2 bases and 13 bases, with 12 bases remaining between them. Germline V lookup: CDR1 SEHNR, CDR2 FQNEAQ (reference sequence). This CDR3 has 13 residues.

V and J are TRBV28 and TRBJ2-7, with unresolved D. This CDR3 is 14 amino acids long. Trimming took 2 bases from V and 2 from J, leaving 10 bases between them. Germline CDR1 is MDHEN and CDR2 is SYDVKM. The CDR3 bases are TGTGCCAGCAGTTTAGCGGCCTCCACCTACGAGCAGTACTTC. This gives the protein CASSLAASTYEQYF.

The gene calls are TRBV5-1 and TRBJ2-6; D is undetermined. This CDR3 contains 16 residues. Trimming shortened V by 4 bases and J by 0 bases, and 11 bases separated the two germline ends. Germline CDR1 SGHRS, CDR2 YFSETQ. The CDR3 nucleotides are TGCGCCAGCAGCGAACCCGAACCCTCTGGGGCCAACGTCCTGACTTTC. Translating it yields CASSEPEPSGANVLTF. The full variable domain, completed using reference TRBV5-1 and TRBJ2-6, is KAGVTQTPRYLIKTRGQQVTLSCSPISGHRSVSWYQQTPGQGLQFLFEYFSETQRNKGNFPGRFSGRQFSNSRSEMNVSTLELGDSALYLCASSEPEPSGANVLTFGAGSRLTVL.